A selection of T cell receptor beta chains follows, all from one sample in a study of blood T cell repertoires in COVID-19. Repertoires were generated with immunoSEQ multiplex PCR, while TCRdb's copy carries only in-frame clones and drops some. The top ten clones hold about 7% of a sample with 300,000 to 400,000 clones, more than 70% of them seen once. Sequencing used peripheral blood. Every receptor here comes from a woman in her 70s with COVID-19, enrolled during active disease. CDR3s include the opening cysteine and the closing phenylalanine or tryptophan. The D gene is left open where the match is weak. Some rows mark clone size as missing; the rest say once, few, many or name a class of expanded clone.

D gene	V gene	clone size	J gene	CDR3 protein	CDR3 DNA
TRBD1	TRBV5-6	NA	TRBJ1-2	CASNGWTGGNYGYTF	TGTGCCAGCAACGGTTGGACAGGGGGCAACTATGGCTACACCTTC
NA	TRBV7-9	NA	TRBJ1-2	CASSLALSSYGYTF	TGTGCCAGCAGCTTAGCTTTGTCTAGCTATGGCTACACCTTC
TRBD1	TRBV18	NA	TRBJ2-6	CASSRTGQGATSSGANVLTF	TGTGCCAGCTCACGGACTGGACAGGGGGCTACGAGCTCTGGGGCCAACGTCCTGACTTTC
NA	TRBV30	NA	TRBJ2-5	CACAKGGGSQETQYF	TGTGCCTGCGCGAAGGGGGGGGGAAGCCAAGAGACCCAGTACTTC
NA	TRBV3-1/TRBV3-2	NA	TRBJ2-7	CASSQAQGTPYF	TGTGCCAGCAGCCAAGCGCAGGGGACCCCGTACTTC
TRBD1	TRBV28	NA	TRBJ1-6	CASIKGQEGSPLHF	TGTGCCAGCATAAAGGGACAGGAGGGTTCACCCCTCCACTTT
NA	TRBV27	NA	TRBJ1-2	CASSRGGSGYTF	TGTGCCAGCAGTCGGGGGGGATCCGGCTACACCTTC
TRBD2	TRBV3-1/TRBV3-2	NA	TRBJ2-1	CASSTSGGFNEQFF	TGTGCCAGCAGCACTAGCGGGGGGTTCAATGAGCAGTTCTTC
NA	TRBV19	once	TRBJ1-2	CASSTGIADPYGYTF	TGTGCCAGTAGTACCGGGATAGCCGATCCCTATGGCTACACCTTC
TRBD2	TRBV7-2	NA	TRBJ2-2	CASSRTSGGTGELFF	TGTGCCAGCAGCCGGACTAGCGGGGGCACCGGGGAGCTGTTTTTT
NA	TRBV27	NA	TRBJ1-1	CASSPPGFGGSDTEAFF	TGTGCCAGCAGTCCCCCGGGGTTTGGAGGGTCCGACACTGAAGCTTTCTTT
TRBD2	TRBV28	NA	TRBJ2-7	CASSSQRLAGVNHYEQYF	TGTGCCAGCAGTTCTCAACGACTAGCGGGGGTGAACCACTACGAGCAGTACTTC
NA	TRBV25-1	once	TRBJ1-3	CASRSASGNTIYF	TGTGCCAGTCGGAGCGCCTCTGGAAACACCATATATTTT
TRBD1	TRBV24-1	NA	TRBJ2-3	CATSDPTGGDTQYF	TGTGCCACCAGTGATCCGACAGGGGGGGATACGCAGTATTTT
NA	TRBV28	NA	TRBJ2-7	CASSPLGVQYF	TGTGCCAGCAGTCCCCTCGGGGTCCAGTACTTC
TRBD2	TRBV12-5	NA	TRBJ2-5	CASGPPGLTSGETQYF	TGTGCTAGTGGTCCGCCGGGACTAACCTCCGGCGAGACCCAGTACTTC
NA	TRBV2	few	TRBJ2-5	CASSRDNLETQYF	TGTGCCAGCAGTCGGGACAACTTAGAGACCCAGTACTTC
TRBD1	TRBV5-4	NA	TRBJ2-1	CASSLGQGWNEQFF	TGTGCCAGCAGCTTGGGACAGGGTTGGAATGAGCAGTTCTTC
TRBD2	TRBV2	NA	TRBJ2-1	CASSPGLAGGLPEQFF	TGTGCCAGCAGCCCCGGACTAGCGGGGGGTCTCCCGGAGCAGTTCTTC
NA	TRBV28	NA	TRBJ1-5	CASSSSGGNQPQHF	TGTGCCAGCAGTTCTTCAGGGGGCAATCAGCCCCAGCATTTT
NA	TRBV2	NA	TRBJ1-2	CASKTLGDTF	TGTGCCAGCAAGACCCTCGGGGACACCTTC
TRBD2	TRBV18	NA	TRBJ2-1	CASSPSGGGSSYNEQFF	TGTGCCAGCTCACCATCCGGGGGGGGAAGCTCCTACAATGAGCAGTTCTTC
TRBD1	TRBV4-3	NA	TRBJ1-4	CASSQDRARQGNEKLFF	TGCGCCAGCAGCCAAGACCGCGCGAGACAGGGGAATGAAAAACTGTTTTTT
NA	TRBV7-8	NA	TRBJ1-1	CASSLVGGLAFF	TGTGCCAGCAGCTTAGTCGGGGGGTTGGCTTTCTTT
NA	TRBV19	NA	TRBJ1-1	CASSIPREAFF	TGTGCCAGTAGTATTCCCAGGGAAGCTTTCTTT
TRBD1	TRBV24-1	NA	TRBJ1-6	CATSDYDRDSLSYNSPLHF	TGTGCCACCAGTGACTATGACAGGGACTCCCTCTCCTATAATTCACCCCTCCACTTT
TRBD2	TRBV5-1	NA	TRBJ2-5	CASSPTGLAGDFQETQYF	TGCGCCAGCAGCCCGACGGGACTAGCGGGGGACTTTCAAGAGACCCAGTACTTC
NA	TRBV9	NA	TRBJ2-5	CASSVNPASVETQYF	TGTGCCAGCAGCGTTAACCCGGCTAGCGTTGAGACCCAGTACTTC
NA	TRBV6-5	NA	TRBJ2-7	CASSYPGSREQYF	TGTGCCAGCAGCTACCCTGGGAGTCGGGAGCAGTACTTC
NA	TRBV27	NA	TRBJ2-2	CASSLLARNTGELFF	TGTGCCAGCAGTTTATTAGCCAGGAACACCGGGGAGCTGTTTTTT
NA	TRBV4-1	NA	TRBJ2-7	CASSQGWPSSYEQYF	TGCGCCAGCAGCCAAGGATGGCCCAGCTCCTACGAGCAGTACTTC
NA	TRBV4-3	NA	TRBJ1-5	CASSQERTLNQPQHF	TGCGCCAGCAGCCAAGAACGGACACTTAATCAGCCCCAGCATTTT
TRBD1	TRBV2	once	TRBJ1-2	CATPGQGAYGYTF	TGTGCCACCCCGGGACAGGGGGCCTATGGCTACACCTTC
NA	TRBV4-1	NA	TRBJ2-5	CASSQTGEAQYF	TGCGCCAGCAGCCAAACGGGGGAGGCCCAGTACTTC
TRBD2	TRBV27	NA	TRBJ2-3	CASRRARTSGGQHTDTQYF	TGTGCCAGCAGGAGGGCTAGGACTAGCGGGGGCCAACACACAGATACGCAGTATTTT
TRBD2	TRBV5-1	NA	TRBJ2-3	CASSSSPSGGVGDTQYF	TGCGCCAGCAGCTCGTCACCTAGCGGGGGGGTTGGAGATACGCAGTATTTT
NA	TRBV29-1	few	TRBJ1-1	CSVEDRRRTVNTEAFF	TGCAGCGTTGAAGATCGTAGAAGAACAGTGAACACTGAAGCTTTCTTT
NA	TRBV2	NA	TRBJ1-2	CASSEAKVAGWNYGYTF	TGTGCCAGCAGTGAAGCTAAAGTGGCGGGGTGGAACTATGGCTACACCTTC
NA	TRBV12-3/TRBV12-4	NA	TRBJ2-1	CASSPPSQESQFF	TGTGCCAGCAGTCCCCCTTCCCAGGAATCGCAGTTCTTC